The entry below gives a single T cell receptor (beta chain) sequence along with its context. Its target is unknown. The sample originates from a study of STAT5B mutations in CD4+ large granular lymphocyte leukemia. Study context: Among healthy donors, a particular HLA allele went with more CDR3 'QG' motifs. Findings and limits, study-wide: Patient CD4-sorted repertoires stayed more clonal than healthy ones after leukemic-clone removal.

This CDR3 spans 13 amino acids. Deletions cut 0 bases from V and 4 bases from J, with 4 bases between. Germline V gives CDR1 WSHSY, CDR2 SAAADI. The data were produced by immunoSEQ multiplex PCR, yet TCRdb's version contains in-frame clones alone and is incomplete. The sample includes approximately 30,000 clones, approximately 75% of them seen just once. V usage is TRBV10-2 and J usage is TRBJ1-5; D gene unclear. This receptor was obtained from a human donor in good health. Sequencing was done on a sample of CD4+ T cells from blood buffy coats. Here the CDR3 DNA reads TGCGCCAGCAGTGAGTCGATGAATCAGCCCCAGCATTTT. It codes for CASSESMNQPQHF.